This T cell receptor (beta chain) was sequenced for a study of CD8 T cells in Susac syndrome. The study, taken as a whole, reports: A relatively small number of individuals underwent TCR sequencing and HLA analysis.

A remark on this clonotype: Its antigen is currently unknown.

The RNA, roughly 0.45 to 1 ug, was put through reverse transcription using random hexamers. One entry per CDR3 protein, called by TCRdb with MiXCR from the immunoSEQ multiplex PCR reads. The sample has some 170,000 distinct CDR3 sequences, just under 95% seen once; the top ten hold approximately 0.14%. The sample comprised CD4+ T cells from PBMCs. The clonotype was recovered from a human donor in good health.

The CDR3 protein is CASNLGGNSPLHF. CDR3 DNA sequence: TGTGCCAGCAATCTCGGGGGTAATTCACCCCTCCACTTT. This chain joins TRBV9 and TRBJ1-6, with a possible D match to TRBD1 (5 bases). The CDR3 is 13 residues long. V lost 6 bases, J lost 6 bases, and 10 bases lay in between. Germline CDR1 SGDLS, CDR2 YYNGEE. Supplemented by reference TRBV9 and TRBJ1-6, the full variable domain reads DSGVTQTPKHLITATGQRVTLRCSPRSGDLSVYWYQQSLDQGLQFLIQYYNGEERAKGNILERFSAQQFPDLHSELNLSSLELGDSALYFCASNLGGNSPLHFGNGTRLTVT.